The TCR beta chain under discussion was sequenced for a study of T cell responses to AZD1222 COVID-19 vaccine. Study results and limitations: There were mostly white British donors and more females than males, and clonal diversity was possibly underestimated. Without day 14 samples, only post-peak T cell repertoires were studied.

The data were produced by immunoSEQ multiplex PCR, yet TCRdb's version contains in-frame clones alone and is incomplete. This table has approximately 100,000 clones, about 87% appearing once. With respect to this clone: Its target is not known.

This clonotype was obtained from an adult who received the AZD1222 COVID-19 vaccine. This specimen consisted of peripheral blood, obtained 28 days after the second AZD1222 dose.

In nucleotides, the CDR3 is TGTGCCAGTAGTATCCGGGACGGAACCTACGAGCAGTACTTC. This gives the protein CASSIRDGTYEQYF. The chain combines TRBV19 with TRBJ2-7; D assignment may be TRBD1 or TRBD2 (5 bases each). Trimming pared 3 bases from V and 2 bases from J, leaving 11 bases between. The germline CDR1 and CDR2 sequences are LNHDA and SQIVND (reference sequence). The CDR3 spans 14 residues.